This T cell receptor (beta chain) was profiled in a study of shared clonotypes between healthy human individuals. Germline assignment: CDR1 DFQATT and CDR2 SNEGSKA (reference sequence). CDR3 length: 11 residues. Profiled with immunoSEQ multiplex PCR; TCRdb holds only in-frame clones, not every one. The table has about 2.4 million clones, about 92% seen once; the top ten hold over 0.12%. Donors, healthy HIV-negative adults, lacked recent acute infections or vaccinations. On this clone: Sequence at one end of the junction differs from germline and may be a read error.

This clonotype originated in a man between 18 and 35 years old in good health. What was sequenced was naive CD4+ T cells sorted from blood. The subset here: CD45RA+ positively selected. The V call is TRBV20-1, the J call TRBJ1-1; no firm D call. Written as DNA, the CDR3 is TGCAGTGCTGAAATTGCGTCGGGTGCATCATTT. Translating gives CSAEIASGASF.